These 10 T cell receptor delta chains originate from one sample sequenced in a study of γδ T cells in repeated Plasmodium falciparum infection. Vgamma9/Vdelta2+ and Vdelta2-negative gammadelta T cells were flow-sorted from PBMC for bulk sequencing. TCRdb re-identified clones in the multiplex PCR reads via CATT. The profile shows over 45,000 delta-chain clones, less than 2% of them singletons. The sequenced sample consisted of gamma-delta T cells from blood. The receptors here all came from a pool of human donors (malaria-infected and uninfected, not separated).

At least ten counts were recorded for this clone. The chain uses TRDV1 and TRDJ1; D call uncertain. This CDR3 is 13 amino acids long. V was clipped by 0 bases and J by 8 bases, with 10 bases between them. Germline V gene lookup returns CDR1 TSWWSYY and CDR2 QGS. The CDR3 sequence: CALGELVSCKLIF. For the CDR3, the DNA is TGTGCTCTTGGGGAACTAGTCTCCTGCAAACTCATCTTT.

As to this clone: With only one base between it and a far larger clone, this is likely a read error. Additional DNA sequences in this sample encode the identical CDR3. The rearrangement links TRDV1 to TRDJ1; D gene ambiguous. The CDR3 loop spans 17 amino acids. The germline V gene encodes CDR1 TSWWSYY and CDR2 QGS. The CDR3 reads CALGERKGAQYTDKLIF. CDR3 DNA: TGTGCTCTTGGGGAACGCAAGGGAGCCCAGTACACCGATAAGCTCATCTTT.

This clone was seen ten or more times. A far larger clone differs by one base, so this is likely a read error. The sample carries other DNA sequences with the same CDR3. This chain's CDR3 is CALGVLRGILYTDKLIF. CDR3 nucleotide sequence: TGTGCTCTTGGAGTCCTACGTGGGATACTTTACACCGATAAACTCATCTTT. The V and J genes are TRDV1 and TRDJ1; a possible D gene is TRDD3 (7 bases). Assignment of the J gene here rests on matching the DNA to germline, because TCRdb gives none. Germline V gene lookup returns CDR1 TSWWSYY and CDR2 QGS. The V gene lost 6 bases and the J gene lost 0 bases, with 20 bases spanning the gap. The CDR3 covers 17 residues.

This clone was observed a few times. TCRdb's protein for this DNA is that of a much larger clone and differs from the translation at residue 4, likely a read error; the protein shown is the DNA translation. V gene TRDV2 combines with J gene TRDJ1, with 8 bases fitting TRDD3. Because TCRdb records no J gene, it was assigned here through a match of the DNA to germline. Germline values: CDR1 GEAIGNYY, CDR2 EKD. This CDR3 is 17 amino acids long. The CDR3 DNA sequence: TGTGCCTGTGTCACCCTAGCCCGGGGGGATAACACCGATAAACTCATCTTT. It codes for CACVTLARGDNTDKLIF.

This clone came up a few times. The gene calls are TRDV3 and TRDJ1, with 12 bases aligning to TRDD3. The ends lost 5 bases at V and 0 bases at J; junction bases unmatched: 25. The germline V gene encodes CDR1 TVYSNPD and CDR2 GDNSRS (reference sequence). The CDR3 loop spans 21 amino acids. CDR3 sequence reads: CAPLLPTVYWGIQRYTDKLIF. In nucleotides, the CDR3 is TGTGCCCCACTGCTTCCTACGGTATACTGGGGGATACAGCGGTACACCGATAAACTCATCTTT.

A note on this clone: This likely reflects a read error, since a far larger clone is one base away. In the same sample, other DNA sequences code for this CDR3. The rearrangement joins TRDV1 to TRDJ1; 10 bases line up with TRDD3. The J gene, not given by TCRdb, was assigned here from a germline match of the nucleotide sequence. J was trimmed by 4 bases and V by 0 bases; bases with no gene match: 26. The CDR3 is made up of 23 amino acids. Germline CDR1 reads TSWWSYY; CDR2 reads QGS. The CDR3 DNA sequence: TGTGCTCTTGGGGAACTTGAGTACTGGGGGATCTATAAGGGTCCCCCTGGCGGCGATAAACTCATCTTT. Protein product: CALGELEYWGIYKGPPGGDKLIF.

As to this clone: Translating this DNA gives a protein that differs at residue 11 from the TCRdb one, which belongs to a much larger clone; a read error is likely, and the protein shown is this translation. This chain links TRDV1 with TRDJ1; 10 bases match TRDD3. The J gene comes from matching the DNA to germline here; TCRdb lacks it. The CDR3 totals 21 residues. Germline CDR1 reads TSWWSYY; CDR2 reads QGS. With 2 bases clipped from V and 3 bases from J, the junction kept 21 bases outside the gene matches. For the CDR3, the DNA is TGTGCTCTTGGGGAAGCCGACCGGCCCTTCCGTTGTACTGGGGGATCCGATAAACTCATCTTT. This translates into CALGEADRPFRCTGGSDKLIF.

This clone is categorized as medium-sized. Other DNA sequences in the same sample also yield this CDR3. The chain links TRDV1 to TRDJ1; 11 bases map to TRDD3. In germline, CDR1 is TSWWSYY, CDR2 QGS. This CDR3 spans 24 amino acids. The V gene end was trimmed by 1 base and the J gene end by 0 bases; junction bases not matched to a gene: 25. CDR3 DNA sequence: TGTGCTCTTGGGGAACCACCGTTATTCTGGCCCTGTGCTGGGGGATACTCATACACCGATAAACTCATCTTT. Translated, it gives CALGEPPLFWPCAGGYSYTDKLIF.

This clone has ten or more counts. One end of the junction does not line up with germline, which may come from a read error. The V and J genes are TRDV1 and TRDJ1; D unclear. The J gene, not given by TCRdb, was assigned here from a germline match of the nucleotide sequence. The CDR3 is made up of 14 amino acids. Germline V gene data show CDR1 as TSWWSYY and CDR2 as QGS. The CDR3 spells CALAEKGSHGKLIF. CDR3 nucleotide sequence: TGTGCTCTTGCGGAAAAAGGGAGTCATGGTAAACTCATCTTT.

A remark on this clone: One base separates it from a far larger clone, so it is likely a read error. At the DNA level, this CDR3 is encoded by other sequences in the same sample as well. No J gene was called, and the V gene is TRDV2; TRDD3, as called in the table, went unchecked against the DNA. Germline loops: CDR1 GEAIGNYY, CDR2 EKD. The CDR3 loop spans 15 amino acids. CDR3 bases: TGTGCCTGTGACACACTGGGGGATAATATTGGTAAACTCATCTTC. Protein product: CACDTLGDNIGKLIF.